The next 8 T cell receptor beta chains were all read from a single sample in a study of OX40 agonist ivuxolimab in advanced cancers. Some clones are missing from TCRdb's copy, which holds only in-frame ones; the method was immunoSEQ multiplex PCR. The sample shows 45,000 to 55,000 clones, around 84% of them seen only once. The sequenced sample was CD4+ or CD8+ T cells sorted from blood, obtained in a trial of the OX40 agonist ivuxolimab. The receptors were sampled from an adult with an advanced solid tumor such as melanoma, head and neck, liver or kidney cancer.

This clone was observed once. The chain recombines TRBV9 with TRBJ2-5; tentative D call: TRBD2 (6 bases). Per the germline V gene, CDR1 is SGDLS and CDR2 is YYNGEE. The V gene lost 0 bases and the J gene lost 4 bases, with 10 bases spanning the gap. The CDR3 is 14 residues long. CDR3 sequence reads: CASSVVAGRETQYF. DNA for the CDR3: TGTGCCAGCAGCGTAGTTGCGGGGCGAGAGACCCAGTACTTC.

This rearrangement joins TRBV5-1 to TRBJ1-4; D ambiguous. CDR3 length: 15 amino acids. Trimming cost V 0 bases and J 1 base, with 7 bases left between them. Germline lookup yields CDR1 SGHRS and CDR2 YFSETQ. The CDR3 loop is CASSLGRRTNEKLFF. The DNA for the CDR3 is TGCGCCAGCAGCTTGGGCAGGAGAACTAATGAAAAACTGTTTTTT.

Only a few counts were recorded for this clone. The chain carries TRBV7-9 and TRBJ2-3; 7 bases are shared with TRBD2. The junction had 8 bases not matched to a gene; V was cut back by 6 bases and J by 5 bases. The CDR3 is 14 amino acids. Germline V gives CDR1 SEHNR, CDR2 FQNEAQ (reference sequence). The CDR3 region is CASSSSGAKDTQYF. The CDR3 DNA sequence: TGTGCCAGCAGTTCTAGCGGAGCCAAAGATACGCAGTATTTT.

This sequence joins TRBV2 and TRBJ2-1, with D possibly matching TRBD2 (6 bases). The CDR3 length is 14 residues. V lost 1 base, J lost 12 bases, and 16 bases lay in between. From germline, CDR1 is SNHLY and CDR2 FYNNEI. In DNA, the CDR3 is TGTGCCAGCAGTGAAGGACTAGAGGCCCAGGGGCAGTTCTTC. The encoded protein is CASSEGLEAQGQFF.

This clone was detected a few times. The chain uses TRBV5-4 and TRBJ2-7; 9 nucleotides match TRBD1. V lost 9 bases, J lost 5 bases, and 15 bases stayed unmatched. The CDR3 spans 15 residues. Germline V lookup: CDR1 SGHNT, CDR2 YYREEE (reference sequence). DNA of the CDR3: TGTGCCACCCAAAAACAGGGGGCGCAGGAGAACGAGCAGTACTTC. Its protein product is CATQKQGAQENEQYF.

The rearrangement uses TRBV6-6 and TRBJ1-1; no reliable D call. CDR1 is MNHNY and CDR2 is SVGAGI in the germline V gene (reference sequence). Trimming left V 2 bases short and J 2 bases short, with 9 bases between. CDR3 length: 14 amino acids. The CDR3 spells CASSYLRINTEAFF. CDR3 nucleotide sequence: TGTGCCAGCAGTTACCTGCGGATTAACACTGAAGCTTTCTTT.

The V and J genes are TRBV2 and TRBJ1-4; weak D call: TRBD1 (5 bases). Germline loops: CDR1 SNHLY, CDR2 FYNNEI. This CDR3 region has 14 residues. V lost 6 bases and J 3 bases, leaving 11 bases between the germline ends. The DNA of the CDR3 is TGTGCCAGCAGCGCAAGGGGCGCTAATGAAAAACTGTTTTTT. Its protein is CASSARGANEKLFF.

This rearrangement joins TRBV19 to TRBJ1-4; 7 nucleotides line up with TRBD1. The trim removed 8 bases at V and 5 bases at J, leaving 5 bases unmatched. Germline V gene lookup returns CDR1 LNHDA and CDR2 SQIVND (reference sequence). This CDR3 comprises 13 residues. CDR3 loop: CASADRQNEKLFF. The CDR3 nucleotides are TGTGCCAGTGCGGACAGGCAAAATGAAAAACTGTTTTTT.